Presented here are 25 T cell receptor beta chains from one specimen sequenced in a study of cytomegalovirus exposure and HLA in healthy donors. PCR used 60 Vbeta primers and 13 Jbeta primers. Using immunoSEQ multiplex PCR, the repertoire was profiled, and TCRdb retains in-frame clones only, with some absent. In the table there are about 110,000 clones, about 75% of which are singletons. The source material was PBMCs. All receptors derive from a man aged 35-49 years in good health and CMV-seronegative.

This rearrangement joins TRBV6-1 to TRBJ1-2; the match to TRBD1 covers 7 bases. Germline values: CDR1 MNHNS, CDR2 SASEGT. V lost 8 bases to trimming and J lost 3 bases; unmatched junction nucleotides: 6. The CDR3 covers 13 residues. CDR3 coding DNA: TGTGCCAGCCACGAGGGACAGTACTATGGCTACACCTTC. The encoded protein is CASHEGQYYGYTF.

The genes are TRBV27 and TRBJ1-2; weak D call: TRBD1 (5 bases). Trimming shortened V by 4 bases and J by 4 bases, and 13 bases separated the two germline ends. This CDR3 has 14 residues. Germline CDR1 reads MNHEY; CDR2 reads SMNVEV (reference sequence). DNA of the CDR3: TGTGCCAGCAGTTGGGCGGGGGGTTTCTATGGCTACACCTTC. This gives the protein CASSWAGGFYGYTF.

The chain employs TRBV10-2 and TRBJ1-6, with 9 bases lining up with TRBD1. V shed 2 bases, J shed 5 bases, and the junction held 4 bases outside the gene matches. The CDR3 spans 16 residues. The germline CDR1 and CDR2 sequences are WSHSY and SAAADI. The CDR3 nucleotides are TGCGCCAGCAGTGAGCACAGGGGGCGTAATAATTCACCCCTCCACTTT. It translates to CASSEHRGRNNSPLHF.

The CDR3 DNA sequence: TGTGCCAGCAGCGCCCGAAGAGGCACAGATACGCAGTATTTT. Translating gives CASSARRGTDTQYF. The chain joins TRBV9 to TRBJ2-3; no clear D. Trimming pared 3 bases from V and 1 base from J, leaving 9 bases between. The CDR3 sequence is 14 residues long. Germline V CDR1 and CDR2: SGDLS, YYNGEE.

This clone was found once. CDR3 DNA: TGCGCCAGCAGTCGGACCGGGACAGGGGGATCCAGCTCCTACAATGAGCAGTTCTTC. The encoded protein is CASSRTGTGGSSSYNEQFF. This sequence joins TRBV5-1 and TRBJ2-1, with 11 nucleotides matching TRBD1. The germline CDR1 and CDR2 sequences are SGHRS and YFSETQ. The V segment lost 5 bases and the J segment 0 bases; nucleotides outside the gene matches: 13. The CDR3 extends over 19 amino acids.

In its sample, this clone was seen once. The V gene is TRBV5-5, the J gene TRBJ2-7, with D unclear. This CDR3 has 14 amino acids. V was clipped by 6 bases and J by 0 bases, with 13 bases between them. Germline CDR1 SGHKS, CDR2 YYEKEE (reference sequence). The CDR3 DNA sequence: TGTGCCAGCATCCTAATTCGCCCCTCCTACGAGCAGTACTTC. Protein sequence: CASILIRPSYEQYF.

This chain joins TRBV10-1 and TRBJ2-5, with a possible D match to TRBD2 (6 bases). Germline CDR1 and CDR2: WNHNN and SYGVQD (reference sequence). This CDR3 has 13 residues. Between the trimmed V and J ends, which lost 6 bases and 2 bases, there was a span of 10 bases. The CDR3 DNA sequence: TGCGCCAGCAGCGCGGGACGGCAAGAGACCCAGTACTTC. Amino acid sequence: CASSAGRQETQYF.

This chain uses TRBV4-2 with TRBJ2-5; the D gene is possibly TRBD2 (6 bases). This CDR3 has 15 residues. V dropped 1 base and J dropped 2 bases, with 11 bases sitting between them. Germline CDR1 reads LGHNA; CDR2 reads YNFKEQ. The CDR3 sequence: CASSQGGDPQETQYF. The CDR3 DNA follows: TGTGCCAGCAGCCAAGGGGGGGATCCACAAGAGACCCAGTACTTC.

This clone appeared a few times. V usage is TRBV4-1 and J usage is TRBJ2-4; a possible D gene is TRBD2 (5 bases). Germline CDR1 is MGHRA and CDR2 is YSYEKL. The CDR3 length is 18 residues. The ends were cut back, 0 bases at V and 1 base at J, with 16 bases in the middle. The CDR3: CASSQEWAGRGAKNIQYF. The CDR3 DNA sequence: TGCGCCAGCAGCCAAGAATGGGCCGGGCGCGGGGCCAAAAACATTCAGTACTTC.

V is TRBV6-1 and J is TRBJ1-1; 10 positions agree with TRBD1. V shed 2 bases and J 12 bases; nucleotides not matched to a gene: 6. The CDR3 is 13 amino acids. Germline V gene data show CDR1 as MNHNS and CDR2 as SASEGT. The CDR3 reads CASSERDRGSTFF. The CDR3 bases are TGTGCCAGCAGTGAAAGGGACAGGGGATCAACTTTCTTT.

The rearrangement links TRBV5-6 to TRBJ1-4, with 9 positions matching TRBD1. CDR1 is SGHDT, CDR2 YYEEEE, per germline. CDR3 size: 15 residues. Losses at the gene ends were 4 bases for V and 8 bases for J; bases not matched to a gene: 9. The CDR3 loop is CASSRPGQGPEKLFF. Here the CDR3 DNA reads TGTGCCAGCAGCCGTCCGGGACAGGGTCCCGAAAAACTGTTTTTT.

The V and J genes are TRBV6-6 and TRBJ2-3; 9 positions match TRBD2. Germline-derived CDR1 and CDR2 are MNHNY and SVGAGI (reference sequence). The CDR3 consists of 16 residues. The trim removed 3 bases at V and 0 bases at J, leaving 4 bases unmatched. The CDR3 nucleotides read TGTGCCAGCAGTTATGCTCTAGCGGGGAGCACAGATACGCAGTATTTT. Its translation: CASSYALAGSTDTQYF.

The V call is TRBV5-4, the J call TRBJ1-4; no clear D gene. Trimming cost V 5 bases and J 7 bases, with 18 bases left between them. The CDR3 extends over 15 amino acids. From germline, CDR1 is SGHNT and CDR2 YYREEE (reference sequence). The CDR3 DNA reads as TGTGCCAGCAGTACCAACAGTGGAGGTAGTGAAAAACTGTTTTTT. It codes for CASSTNSGGSEKLFF.

Points on this clone: In the same sample, other DNA sequences code for this CDR3. The chain carries TRBV29-1 and TRBJ1-1; D possibly corresponds to TRBD1 (6 bases). Germline V gene data show CDR1 as SQVTM and CDR2 as ANQGSEA. V lost 5 bases to trimming and J lost 2 bases, with 12 bases between them. The CDR3 is 13 amino acids. CDR3 DNA sequence: TGCAGCGTTCGACAGGTCGGAAACACTGAAGCTTTCTTT. This encodes CSVRQVGNTEAFF.

The chain carries TRBV7-3 and TRBJ2-3; 11 bases are a match to TRBD2. The trim removed 2 bases at V and 5 bases at J, leaving 3 bases unmatched. CDR1 and CDR2 from the germline V gene are SGHTA and FQGTGA. The length of the CDR3 is 15 residues. CDR3 nucleotides: TGTGCCAGCAGCTTATCTAGCGGGGGGTTAGATACGCAGTATTTT. The encoded protein is CASSLSSGGLDTQYF.

V gene TRBV4-1 combines with J gene TRBJ1-2; possible D gene TRBD1, 6 bases. The germline CDR1 and CDR2 sequences are MGHRA and YSYEKL. The CDR3 is 15 amino acids. V lost 1 base to trimming and J lost 2 bases, with 11 bases between them. CDR3 in amino acids: CASSQGPGENYGYTF. The DNA of the CDR3 is TGCGCCAGCAGCCAAGGTCCAGGGGAAAACTATGGCTACACCTTC.

This sequence joins TRBV19 and TRBJ2-2; D not resolved. V lost 7 bases and J lost 3, with 12 bases in between. From germline, CDR1 is LNHDA and CDR2 SQIVND (reference sequence). The CDR3 loop spans 14 amino acids. The CDR3 sequence is CASMGQLYTGELFF. CDR3 DNA: TGTGCCAGTATGGGCCAGTTATACACCGGGGAGCTGTTTTTT.

J is TRBJ2-3 and V is TRBV9; perhaps TRBD1 as D (6 bases). This CDR3 contains 15 residues. CDR1 and CDR2 (germline): SGDLS, YYNGEE. V lost 4 bases and J lost 6, with 18 bases in between. This chain's CDR3 is CASSYTGSSTDTQYF. DNA for the CDR3: TGTGCCAGCAGCTATACAGGGTCCTCGACTGATACGCAGTATTTT.

The CDR3 sequence: CASSLLAGGETQYF. CDR3 sequence (DNA): TGTGCCAGCAGCTTACTGGCGGGGGGAGAGACCCAGTACTTC. The V and J genes are TRBV5-5 and TRBJ2-5; TRBD2 aligns across 8 bases. CDR3 size: 14 residues. Germline assignment: CDR1 SGHKS and CDR2 YYEKEE (reference sequence). The junction had 4 bases not matched to a gene; V was cut back by 2 bases and J by 4 bases.

This CDR3 reads CASRYQTGFFTEAFF. The CDR3 coding sequence is TGTGCCAGCAGGTATCAGACAGGGTTTTTTACTGAAGCTTTCTTT. The chain is built from TRBV6-1 and TRBJ1-1, with 7 bases aligning to TRBD1. The CDR3 spans 15 residues. Trimming took 6 bases from V and 5 from J; bases not matched to a gene: 12. The germline CDR1 and CDR2 sequences are MNHNS and SASEGT.

The chain employs TRBV5-6 and TRBJ1-3; 7 bases agree with TRBD1. CDR1 is SGHDT, CDR2 YYEEEE, per germline. The CDR3 contains 15 residues. The V and J ends lost 2 bases and 5 bases, in that order; junction bases with no gene match: 7. CDR3 protein: CASSFTGTERNTIYF. CDR3 nucleotide sequence: TGTGCCAGCAGCTTTACTGGGACAGAGAGAAACACCATATATTTT.

This clone was detected only a few times. The chain links TRBV6-1 to TRBJ2-3, with D tentatively TRBD1 (6 bases). CDR1 is MNHNS, CDR2 SASEGT, per germline. Trimming removed 3 bases from V and 6 bases from J, with 22 bases in between. The CDR3 covers 17 residues. The CDR3 DNA sequence: TGTGCCAGCAGTGAGTGGACCGGGACACAAATCCAGGATACGCAGTATTTT. Its translation is CASSEWTGTQIQDTQYF.

The rearrangement uses TRBV18 and TRBJ1-1, with 9 bases identical to TRBD1. Germline V gene data show CDR1 as KGHSH and CDR2 as LQKENI. J lost 1 base, V lost 6 bases, and 6 bases had no gene match. The CDR3 covers 15 residues. CDR3 region: CASSYRGLGNTEAFF. The DNA for the CDR3 is TGTGCCAGCTCCTACAGGGGGCTGGGGAACACTGAAGCTTTCTTT.

The chain's CDR3 is CASSLGDSTEKLFF. CDR3 nucleotides: TGTGCCAGCAGCTTAGGGGACAGCACGGAAAAACTGTTTTTT. The J gene is TRBJ1-4, the V gene TRBV7-9; 7 bases align to TRBD1. Germline loops: CDR1 SEHNR, CDR2 FQNEAQ (reference sequence). The V gene end was trimmed by 1 base and the J gene end by 8 bases; junction bases not matched to a gene: 4. The CDR3 has 14 amino acids. Together with reference TRBV7-9 and TRBJ1-4, the CDR3 gives the full variable domain: DTGVSQNPRHKITKRGQNVTFRCDPISEHNRLYWYRQTLGQGPEFLTYFQNEAQLEKSRLLSDRFSAERPKGSFSTLEIQRTEQGDSAMYLCASSLGDSTEKLFFGSGTQLSVL.

This chain uses TRBV2 with TRBJ2-2; 13 bases fit TRBD2. This CDR3 contains 14 residues. V was clipped by 7 bases and J by 6 bases; unmatched bases: 2. Per germline, CDR1 SNHLY and CDR2 FYNNEI. CDR3: CASKGLAGPGELFF. The CDR3 region has the DNA TGTGCCAGCAAGGGACTAGCGGGGCCCGGGGAGCTGTTTTTT.